This T cell receptor (beta chain) was observed in a study of beta chain features in type 1 diabetes. Findings and limits, study-wide: For cells with high TCR expression, cDNA sequencing could yield over-representation. Shortening that was moderate but significant affected the TCRB CDR3s of Type 1 diabetes patients in all four CD4+ subsets.

This clone was recorded a few times. What it binds is not known. Expressed TCRB transcripts were sequenced because the isolated RNA had all been reverse transcribed beforehand. Measured with immunoSEQ multiplex PCR; TCRdb has only the in-frame clones, and not every one. The sample consists of approximately 260,000 clones, roughly 21% of them appearing once. All sorted populations exceeded 95% purity. The CDR3 contains 15 residues. This sequence originates from a woman aged 40 to 50 with type 1 diabetes. The rearrangement links TRBV21-1 to TRBJ2-5; the table names TRBD2, a call not compared with the DNA. TRBV21-1 is flagged as a pseudogene. The sequenced material came from naive CD4+ T cells from blood. The CDR3 bases are TGTGCCAGCAGCAAAGAACGGGAGGGTGCAGAGACCCAGTACTTC. It yields the protein CASSKEREGAETQYF.